What follows are 9 T cell receptor beta chains derived from one specimen sequenced in a study of shared clonotypes between healthy human individuals. Libraries were prepared by immunoSEQ multiplex PCR; TCRdb keeps only in-frame clonotypes and omits some of them. The data hold some 530,000 clones, with roughly 80% observed a single time. The sequenced sample consisted of PBMCs. The origin of the receptors is a woman aged 35 to 49 in good health. Some clones in this sample may be carry-over from other donors' samples.

The chain joins TRBV6-6 to TRBJ1-1; 8 bases map to TRBD1. The V segment lost 2 bases and the J segment 3 bases; nucleotides outside the gene matches: 2. In germline, CDR1 is MNHNY, CDR2 SVGAGI (reference sequence). The CDR3 consists of 14 residues. CDR3 nucleotide sequence: TGTGCCAGCAGTTACCAGGGGGCGCACACTGAAGCTTTCTTT. This gives the protein CASSYQGAHTEAFF.

The chain recombines TRBV2 with TRBJ1-1; the D is unclear. V was cut by 5 bases and J by 0 bases, with 10 bases left in between. Looked up from germline, CDR1 is SNHLY and CDR2 is FYNNEI. CDR3 length: 14 residues. This CDR3 reads CASSNWVLNTEAFF. The CDR3 coding sequence is TGTGCCAGCAGTAATTGGGTCCTGAACACTGAAGCTTTCTTT.

On this clone itself: A read error is the likely source, as a far larger clone sits one nucleotide away. This chain links TRBV2 with TRBJ2-2, with TRBD2 matching over 7 bases. This CDR3 has 14 amino acids. Germline V gives CDR1 SNHLY, CDR2 FYNNEI. CDR3 DNA: TGTGCCAGCAGCATTCTAGCGGCCACCGGGGAGCTGGTTTTT. This codes for CASSILAATGELVF.

V gene TRBV19 combines with J gene TRBJ2-1; TRBD2 is a possible D gene (6 bases). In germline, CDR1 is LNHDA, CDR2 SQIVND (reference sequence). The CDR3 contains 16 residues. With 3 bases removed from V and 8 bases from J, the gap between germline ends came to 20 bases. The CDR3 is CASSMRGNLRVDEQFF. As DNA, the CDR3 is TGTGCCAGTAGTATGCGGGGTAACCTCCGGGTTGATGAGCAGTTCTTC.

The chain combines TRBV15 with TRBJ1-1; 7 bases line up with TRBD1. This CDR3 is 16 amino acids long. With V trimmed by 3 bases and J by 0 bases, 7 bases remained unmatched. Per germline, CDR1 LNHNV and CDR2 YYDKDF (reference sequence). CDR3 region: CATSRLGTELNTEAFF. DNA for the CDR3: TGTGCCACCAGCAGGCTTGGGACAGAACTGAACACTGAAGCTTTCTTT.

V gene TRBV9 combines with J gene TRBJ2-2, with a possible D match to TRBD2 (5 bases). The CDR3 runs to 16 residues. Germline CDR1 and CDR2: SGDLS and YYNGEE. The ends were cut back, 0 bases at V and 0 bases at J, with 9 bases in the middle. The CDR3 here is CASSVVAGPNTGELFF. DNA for the CDR3: TGTGCCAGCAGCGTAGTGGCGGGTCCGAACACCGGGGAGCTGTTTTTT.

As to this clone: This likely stems from a read error, as it lies one base from a far larger clone. This sequence joins TRBV5-1 and TRBJ1-4, with 8 bases identical to TRBD1. The CDR3 consists of 14 residues. CDR1 and CDR2 (germline): SGHRS, YFSETQ. The CDR3 DNA reads TGCGCCAGCAGCGCGGACAGGGAGGGGGAAAAACTGTCTTTT. This sequence encodes CASSADREGEKLSF.

This chain connects TRBV2 to TRBJ1-2, with D unresolved. Germline V CDR1 and CDR2: SNHLY, FYNNEI. This CDR3 is 11 amino acids long. The V end lost 4 bases, the J end lost 7 bases, and 7 bases lay between the germline ends. The CDR3 bases are TGTGCCAGCAGTGGGGGAGGTGGCTACACCTTC. As protein: CASSGGGGYTF.

In regard to this clone: Other DNA variants within this sample encode the same CDR3. The genes are TRBV9 and TRBJ1-2; D is undetermined. The CDR3 spans 13 residues. Deletions cut 0 bases from V and 4 bases from J, with 7 bases between. The germline gives CDR1 SGDLS, CDR2 YYNGEE. The CDR3 here is CASSVGAGYGYTF. CDR3 DNA sequence: TGTGCCAGCAGCGTAGGGGCGGGCTATGGCTACACCTTC.